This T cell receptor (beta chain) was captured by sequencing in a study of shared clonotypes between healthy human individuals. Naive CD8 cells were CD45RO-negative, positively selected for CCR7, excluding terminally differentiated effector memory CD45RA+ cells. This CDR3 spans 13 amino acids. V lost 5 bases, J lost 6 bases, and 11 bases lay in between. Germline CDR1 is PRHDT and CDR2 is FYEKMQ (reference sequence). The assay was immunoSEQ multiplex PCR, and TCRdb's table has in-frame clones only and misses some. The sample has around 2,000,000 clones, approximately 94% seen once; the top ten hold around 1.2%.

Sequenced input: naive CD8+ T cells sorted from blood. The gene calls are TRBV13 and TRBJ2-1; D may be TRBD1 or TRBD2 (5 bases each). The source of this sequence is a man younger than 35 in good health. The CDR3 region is CASSPGASNEQFF. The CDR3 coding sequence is TGTGCCAGCAGCCCCGGGGCTAGCAATGAGCAGTTCTTC.